Listed here are 30 T cell receptor beta chains from one sample, sequenced in a study of regulatory T cells in long-lasting Graves disease. Noted time point: newly diagnosed GD, antithyroid drugs for less than 3 months. Extracted RNA from PBMCs served as the source of the TCR library. CDR3 regions were amplified by Arm-PCR using iRepertoire HTBI primers to build TCR beta libraries. Via MiXCR, TCRdb re-called the multiplex PCR reads, giving one row per CDR3 protein. Of roughly 380,000 distinct CDR3 sequences listed, about a sixth are singletons. Sequenced material: peripheral blood mononuclear cells (PBMCs), taken at new diagnosis, from a patient treated with antithyroid drugs. These receptors originate from a female donor with Graves disease.

There are a few counts of this clonotype. This sequence joins TRBV6-2 or TRBV6-3 and TRBJ2-4; D perhaps matches TRBD2 (6 bases). The CDR3 spans 13 residues. Trimming took 6 bases from V and 11 from J, leaving 17 bases between them. Germline CDR1 and CDR2: MNHEY and SVGEGT. CDR3 sequence (DNA): TGTGCCAGCAGGAACGGCGCGGGGAACGTTCAGTACTTC. This translates into CASRNGAGNVQYF.

This clonotype came up many times. V gene TRBV5-6 combines with J gene TRBJ2-4; 8 bases are a match to TRBD2. CDR3 length: 17 amino acids. Germline-derived CDR1 and CDR2 are SGHDT and YYEEEE. Trimming took 4 bases from V and 7 from J; bases not matched to a gene: 16. CDR3 coding DNA: TGTGCCAGCAGCCTTAGAAAAGCGGGAGCCTCGGTTAACATTCAGTACTTC. Translated, it gives CASSLRKAGASVNIQYF.

The J gene is TRBJ2-7, the V gene TRBV7-2; the D call may be TRBD1 or TRBD2 (5 bases each). V lost 8 bases and J lost 5, with 31 bases in between. CDR1 and CDR2 (germline): SGHTA, FQGNSA. CDR3 length: 18 residues. The CDR3 DNA reads as TGTGCCAGCTCACCCTCCTTCATTTGGGGGATTCGGGAAGACGAGCAGTACTTC. Encoded protein: CASSPSFIWGIREDEQYF.

At least ten counts were recorded for this clonotype. The gene calls are TRBV6-1 and TRBJ1-2, with D possibly matching TRBD1 (6 bases). CDR3 size: 14 residues. Trimming took off 6 bases at V and 3 bases at J, with 14 bases between the two ends. Germline loops: CDR1 MNHNS, CDR2 SASEGT. CDR3 residues: CASRPGGGDYGYTF. CDR3 DNA sequence: TGTGCCAGCAGGCCTGGGGGGGGCGACTATGGCTACACCTTC.

Remarks on this clonotype: A read error may be the cause here, since a much bigger clone is one base away. The gene calls are TRBV6-1 and TRBJ2-5, with D tentatively TRBD2 (6 bases). Trimming removed 5 bases at V and 2 bases at J, with 9 bases between. The germline V gene has CDR1 MNHNS and CDR2 SASEGT. The CDR3 is 13 amino acids. The DNA for the CDR3 is TGTGCCAGCAGTACCGGGACTCAAGAGACCCAGTACTTC. Translation: CASSTGTQETQYF.

In its sample, this clonotype was seen many times. The chain uses TRBV10-3 and TRBJ1-5; 7 positions match TRBD1. J gave up 7 bases and V 6 bases, and 6 bases lay outside the gene matches. Germline V CDR1 and CDR2: ENHRY, SYGVKD. This CDR3 spans 13 amino acids. Written as DNA, the CDR3 is TGTGCCATCAGCTTCGGACAGGAACAGCCCCAGCATTTT. Protein sequence: CAISFGQEQPQHF.

The V and J genes are TRBV29-1 and TRBJ2-2, with a weak D call TRBD2 (5 bases). The CDR3 consists of 15 residues. V dropped 5 bases and J dropped 6 bases, with 19 bases sitting between them. Germline CDR1 SQVTM, CDR2 ANQGSEA. CDR3 protein: CSVSWRPPGSGELFF. The CDR3 DNA reads as TGCAGCGTTTCGTGGAGGCCCCCGGGGTCCGGGGAGCTGTTTTTT.

This clonotype turned up a few times. The V call is TRBV24-1, the J call TRBJ2-2; 10 bases agree with TRBD2. V shed 4 bases and J 2 bases; nucleotides not matched to a gene: 6. This CDR3 has 17 amino acids. Germline CDR1 is KGHDR and CDR2 is SFDVKD. The CDR3 bases are TGTGCCACCAGTGACCCCAGGACTAGCGGCAACACCGGGGAGCTGTTTTTT. It encodes CATSDPRTSGNTGELFF.

This clonotype was seen many times. The CDR3 reads CASSFGGEQFF. The CDR3 DNA is TGTGCCAGCAGCTTTGGTGGTGAGCAGTTCTTC. The chain carries TRBV7-9 and TRBJ2-1; D unclear. V was pared by 3 bases and J by 9 bases, with 6 bases between. The CDR3 sequence is 11 residues long. Per the germline V gene, CDR1 is SEHNR and CDR2 is FQNEAQ (reference sequence).

This clonotype has a count of ten or more. This chain uses TRBV7-2 with TRBJ1-2; unclear D gene. The V end lost 1 base, the J end lost 4 bases, and 4 bases lay between the germline ends. The CDR3 covers 12 residues. Per germline, CDR1 SGHTA and CDR2 FQGNSA. CDR3 region: CASSLGGYGYTF. The CDR3 DNA follows: TGTGCCAGCAGCTTAGGGGGCTATGGCTACACCTTC.

This chain joins TRBV6-1 and TRBJ1-5, with 11 bases aligning to TRBD1. The V gene end was trimmed by 3 bases and the J gene end by 0 bases; junction bases not matched to a gene: 7. Germline V gene lookup returns CDR1 MNHNS and CDR2 SASEGT. This CDR3 spans 18 amino acids. The CDR3 here is CASSDEGQGAVSNQPQHF. In nucleotides, the CDR3 is TGTGCCAGCAGTGACGAAGGACAGGGGGCTGTTAGCAATCAGCCCCAGCATTTT.

This clonotype was detected ten times or more. This chain joins TRBV11-2 and TRBJ1-4, with 8 bases matching TRBD1. J lost 8 bases, V lost 5 bases, and 7 bases had no gene match. CDR1 SGHAT and CDR2 FQNNGV come from the germline V gene. This CDR3 spans 14 amino acids. CDR3 nucleotides: TGTGCCAGCAGCGACGACAGGGGCGACGAAAAACTGTTTTTT. Residues: CASSDDRGDEKLFF.

This chain uses TRBV12-5 with TRBJ2-3, with D perhaps TRBD2 (6 bases). The CDR3 runs to 12 residues. Per the germline V gene, CDR1 is LGHNT and CDR2 is FRNRAP. For the CDR3, the DNA is TGTGCCAGCGGGCTCCGGGGAGATACGCAGTATTTT. Amino acids: CASGLRGDTQYF.

This clonotype occurred many times. This chain links TRBV12-5 with TRBJ2-1; 11 nucleotides match TRBD1. Trimming removed 10 bases from V and 9 bases from J; junction bases left unmatched: 8. The CDR3 is made up of 13 amino acids. The germline gives CDR1 LGHNT, CDR2 FRNRAP. CDR3 region: CATGTGGAGEQFF. Here the CDR3 DNA reads TGTGCTACCGGGACAGGGGGGGCGGGTGAGCAGTTCTTC.

The chain employs TRBV3-1 and TRBJ2-3; a weak D match, TRBD1 (6 bases). V was cut by 1 base and J by 3 bases, with 11 bases left in between. The CDR3 runs to 15 residues. Germline V gene sequence: CDR1 LGHDT, CDR2 YNNKEL (reference sequence). The CDR3 loop is CASSQAQGGTDTQYF. The CDR3 DNA follows: TGTGCCAGCAGCCAAGCACAGGGTGGGACAGATACGCAGTATTTT.

The table lists this clonotype with many counts. The chain recombines TRBV11-2 with TRBJ2-3, with D unclear. CDR1 is SGHAT, CDR2 FQNNGV, per germline. The CDR3 sequence is 15 residues long. Trimming stripped 1 base from V and 0 bases from J, with 8 bases between. The CDR3 loop is CASSLAPASTDTQYF. The CDR3 DNA follows: TGTGCCAGCAGCTTAGCACCAGCTAGCACAGATACGCAGTATTTT.

This clonotype was picked up a small number of times. The chain carries TRBV7-7 and TRBJ2-2; D is unclear. Trimming removed 1 base at V and 4 bases at J, with 10 bases between. The CDR3 runs 15 residues. The germline V gene encodes CDR1 SSHAT and CDR2 FNYEAQ (reference sequence). The CDR3, as DNA: TGTGCCAGCAGCTTAGATATCTCTTCCACCGGGGAGCTGTTTTTT. Translated, it gives CASSLDISSTGELFF.

The J gene is TRBJ2-1, the V gene TRBV20-1, with D possibly being TRBD2 (5 bases). The CDR3 contains 14 residues. Trimming shortened V by 6 bases and J by 1 base, and 13 bases separated the two germline ends. The germline gives CDR1 DFQATT, CDR2 SNEGSKA (reference sequence). The CDR3 loop is CSATPWRSYNEQFF. DNA for the CDR3: TGCAGTGCCACCCCATGGAGGTCCTACAATGAGCAGTTCTTC.

To note about this clonotype: It may be a read error: a sequence one base away is much more abundant. This chain joins TRBV4-1 and TRBJ2-7; 10 bases agree with TRBD2. Germline loops: CDR1 MGHRA, CDR2 YSYEKL. The CDR3 runs 19 residues. This CDR3 reads CTSSQVSPTAGGALYEQYF. In DNA form, the CDR3 reads TGCACCAGCAGCCAAGTCTCCCCGACAGCGGGGGGGGCCCTCTACGAGCAGTACTTC.

V is TRBV7-3 and J is TRBJ2-3; D remains ambiguous. CDR1 is SGHTA and CDR2 is FQGTGA in the germline V gene. This CDR3 is 11 amino acids long. Trimming shortened V by 8 bases and J by 4 bases, and 7 bases separated the two germline ends. CDR3 protein: CASGEADTQYF. The CDR3 DNA is TGTGCCAGCGGAGAAGCAGATACGCAGTATTTT.

This chain connects TRBV10-3 to TRBJ2-3; D tentatively fits TRBD1 or TRBD2 (6 bases each). Germline-derived CDR1 and CDR2 are ENHRY and SYGVKD. V was pared by 0 bases and J by 0 bases, with 10 bases between. The CDR3 is 16 amino acids. CDR3 residues: CAISESGGTSTDTQYF. The CDR3 nucleotides are TGTGCCATCAGTGAGTCTGGGGGGACAAGCACAGATACGCAGTATTTT.

The sample holds many counts of this clonotype. This chain connects TRBV28 to TRBJ1-1; D not resolved. Germline V gives CDR1 MDHEN, CDR2 SYDVKM. The CDR3 extends over 14 amino acids. The V end lost 6 bases, the J end lost 0 bases, and 11 bases lay between the germline ends. DNA for the CDR3: TGTGCCAGCAGCCCGGGCAACATGAACACTGAAGCTTTCTTT. Translation: CASSPGNMNTEAFF.

This chain connects TRBV6-2 or TRBV6-3 to TRBJ1-2; no clear D. Between the trimmed V and J ends, which lost 9 bases and 8 bases, there was a span of 13 bases. Germline V CDR1 and CDR2: MNHEY, SVGEGT. The CDR3 runs to 11 residues. Here the CDR3 DNA reads TGTGCCAGTTCCGACTCAAACGGCTACACCTTC. Amino acid sequence: CASSDSNGYTF.

This clonotype was recorded many times. The chain employs TRBV7-9 and TRBJ2-3, with D possibly being TRBD1 (5 bases). The CDR3 is 15 amino acids. Looked up from germline, CDR1 is SEHNR and CDR2 is FQNEAQ (reference sequence). Trimming removed 2 bases at V and 4 bases at J, with 13 bases between. CDR3 DNA sequence: TGTGCCAGCAGCTTACAGGGATTGGTAGCAGATACGCAGTATTTT. Its protein product is CASSLQGLVADTQYF.

This clonotype has a single count. A far bigger clonotype differs at one base, so this is likely a read error. The rearrangement joins TRBV7-3 to TRBJ2-3; D is ambiguous. From germline, CDR1 is SGHTA and CDR2 FQGTGA. The CDR3 has 13 residues. V lost 2 bases and J lost 10, with 13 bases in between. The DNA for the CDR3 is TGTGCCAGCAGCTTAGGCGGTGGCGCGGCGCAGTATTTT. Translation gives CASSLGGGAAQYF.

This clonotype was recorded at least ten times. The gene calls are TRBV2 and TRBJ2-1; 8 nucleotides align to TRBD1. CDR3 length equals 13 residues. Germline lookup yields CDR1 SNHLY and CDR2 FYNNEI. J gave up 4 bases and V 4 bases, and 0 bases lay outside the gene matches. For the CDR3, the DNA is TGTGCCAGCAGTGGGGACAGGTACAATGAGCAGTTCTTC. It is translated as CASSGDRYNEQFF. The variable domain in full, completed from reference TRBV2 and TRBJ2-1, reads EPEVTQTPSHQVTQMGQEVILRCVPISNHLYFYWYRQILGQKVEFLVSFYNNEISEKSEIFDDQFSVERPDGSNFTLKIRSTKLEDSAMYFCASSGDRYNEQFFGPGTRLTVL.

In its sample, this clonotype was seen a few times. It may be a read error: a sequence one base away is much more abundant. This chain links TRBV20-1 with TRBJ1-1, with D possibly TRBD1 on 5 matching bases. The ends were cut back, 5 bases at V and 4 bases at J, with 17 bases in the middle. Germline lookup yields CDR1 DFQATT and CDR2 SNEGSKA (reference sequence). The CDR3 is 14 amino acids. The CDR3 nucleotides read TGCAGTGCTGGATCCAGGGTCCTCGGCACTGAAGCTTTCTTT. Translation: CSAGSRVLGTEAFF.

This clonotype was detected ten times or more. The chain carries TRBV28 and TRBJ1-5; 10 bases match TRBD1. Losses at the gene ends were 6 bases for V and 5 bases for J; bases not matched to a gene: 4. Germline loops: CDR1 MDHEN, CDR2 SYDVKM. The CDR3 has 14 amino acids. The CDR3 sequence: CASSLDRGDQPQHF. CDR3 nucleotides: TGTGCCAGCAGCTTGGACAGGGGGGATCAGCCCCAGCATTTT.

This clonotype was observed many times. The chain has TRBV27 and TRBJ2-7; D unresolved. The CDR3 consists of 9 residues. Germline V lookup: CDR1 MNHEY, CDR2 SMNVEV (reference sequence). V was trimmed by 8 bases and J by 3 bases, leaving 2 bases between them. The CDR3 protein is CASGYEQYF. In DNA, the CDR3 is TGTGCCAGCGGCTACGAGCAGTACTTC.

This clonotype was seen repeatedly, ten times or more. This chain joins TRBV6-1 and TRBJ2-2, with D perhaps matching TRBD1 (6 bases). The CDR3 sequence is 15 residues long. V lost 7 bases to trimming and J lost 3 bases, with 15 bases between them. CDR1 MNHNS and CDR2 SASEGT come from the germline V gene. CDR3 bases: TGTGCCAGCACTGGCAGGGGTTCATACACCGGGGAGCTGTTTTTT. It encodes CASTGRGSYTGELFF.